The clone carrying this T cell receptor beta chain showed up just once. Its specificity is not known. The assay was immunoSEQ multiplex PCR, and TCRdb's table has in-frame clones only and misses some. The data hold around 42,000 clones, with around 63% observed a single time. The data were obtained in a study of radiotherapy plus CTLA-4 blockade in lung cancer. The study, taken as a whole, reports: Following radiotherapy plus ipilimumab, tumor-derived TCR clones expanded in the blood. The best predictor of response was reported to be early blood T cell clone dynamics, with interferon-beta.

Unmatched junction bases numbered 4, after V lost 4 bases and J lost 2 bases. The CDR3 length is 14 residues. The V gene's germline CDR1 is SNHLY and CDR2 FYNNEI. Receiving focal radiation plus CTLA-4 blockade with ipilimumab were patients who had chemo-refractory metastatic non-small-cell lung cancer. The rearrangement links TRBV2 to TRBJ2-7; 8 bases map to TRBD1. Source: peripheral blood, taken from a patient treated with radiotherapy plus ipilimumab. The TCR comes from a human donor with non-small cell lung cancer who had a partial response to radiotherapy plus ipilimumab. The CDR3 loop reads CASSVEQGAYEQYF. DNA of the CDR3: TGTGCCAGCAGTGTGGAACAGGGGGCCTACGAGCAGTACTTC.